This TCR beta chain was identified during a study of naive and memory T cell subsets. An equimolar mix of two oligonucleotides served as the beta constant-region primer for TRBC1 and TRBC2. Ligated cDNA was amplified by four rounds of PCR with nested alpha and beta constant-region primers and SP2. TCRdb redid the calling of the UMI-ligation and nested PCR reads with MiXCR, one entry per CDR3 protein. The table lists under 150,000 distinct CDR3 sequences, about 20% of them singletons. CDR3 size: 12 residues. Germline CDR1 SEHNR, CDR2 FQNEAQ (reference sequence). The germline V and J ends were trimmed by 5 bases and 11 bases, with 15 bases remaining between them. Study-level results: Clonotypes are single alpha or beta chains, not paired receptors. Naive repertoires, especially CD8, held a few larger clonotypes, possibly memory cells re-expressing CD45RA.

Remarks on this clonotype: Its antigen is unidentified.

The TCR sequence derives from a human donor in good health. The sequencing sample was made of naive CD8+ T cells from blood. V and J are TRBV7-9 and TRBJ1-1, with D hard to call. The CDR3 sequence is CASSLDGPGAFF. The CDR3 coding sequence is TGTGCCAGCAGCCTGGACGGACCCGGGGCTTTCTTT.